These 26 T cell receptor beta chains came from one sample sequenced in a study of PD-L1 blockade in urothelial cancer. Time point meaning: pretreatment peripheral blood. Profiling relied on immunoSEQ multiplex PCR, and the TCRdb table lists in-frame clones only, not all of them. Among under 40,000 clones listed, 82% were seen once. Sequences were derived from PBMCs, sampled around atezolizumab (anti-PD-L1) treatment. These receptor sequences come from a man in his sixties with urothelial cancer.

Only a few counts were recorded for this clone. The J gene is TRBJ1-5, the V gene TRBV6-1; D possibly corresponds to TRBD1 (5 bases). In germline, CDR1 is MNHNS, CDR2 SASEGT. V was cut by 6 bases and J by 0 bases, with 12 bases left in between. This CDR3 spans 15 amino acids. Here the CDR3 reads CASRETAYSNQPQHF. CDR3 DNA: TGTGCCAGCAGGGAGACAGCCTATAGCAATCAGCCCCAGCATTTT.

The chain employs TRBV19 and TRBJ1-2; 9 bases agree with TRBD1. CDR1 and CDR2 from the germline V gene are LNHDA and SQIVND (reference sequence). CDR3 length: 15 residues. V lost 5 bases and J lost 2; bases outside the gene matches: 6. The CDR3 DNA reads as TGTGCCAGTAGTTTGGGACAGGGCCAGAACTATGGCTACACCTTC. Its translation is CASSLGQGQNYGYTF.

V is TRBV28 and J is TRBJ1-5, with a weak D call TRBD1 (5 bases). Looked up from germline, CDR1 is MDHEN and CDR2 is SYDVKM. There are 16 residues in the CDR3. V shed 6 bases and J shed 1 base, with 16 bases lying between them. The DNA of the CDR3 is TGTGCCAGCAGACGAGGGACTCTTGAAAGCAATCAGCCCCAGCATTTT. Translation gives CASRRGTLESNQPQHF.

The rearrangement joins TRBV5-8 to TRBJ1-6; D is possibly TRBD1 (5 bases). The CDR3 runs to 15 residues. Trimming took 2 bases from V and 7 from J, leaving 13 bases between them. CDR1 and CDR2 (germline): SGHTS, YDEGEE. CDR3 protein: CASSFTGVENSPLHF. CDR3 coding DNA: TGTGCCAGCAGCTTTACGGGGGTGGAGAATTCACCCCTCCACTTT.

V gene TRBV18 combines with J gene TRBJ1-2; TRBD1 matches 8 bases. Germline V lookup: CDR1 KGHSH, CDR2 LQKENI. V lost 0 bases, J lost 4 bases, and 4 bases stayed unmatched. There are 15 residues in the CDR3. This CDR3 is CASSPPTGDGYGYTF. In DNA form, the CDR3 reads TGTGCCAGCTCACCACCGACAGGGGACGGCTATGGCTACACCTTC.

Only one count was recorded for this clone. The V call is TRBV4-1, the J call TRBJ1-4; D not resolved. The germline V gene encodes CDR1 MGHRA and CDR2 YSYEKL. V was trimmed by 1 base and J by 5 bases, leaving 11 bases between them. This CDR3 is built from 15 residues. The CDR3 coding sequence is TGCGCCAGCAGCCAAGGTGCGGGTGGGAATGAAAAACTGTTTTTT. Amino acid sequence: CASSQGAGGNEKLFF.

This sequence joins TRBV29-1 and TRBJ1-2; D is uncertain. Germline values: CDR1 SQVTM, CDR2 ANQGSEA. The CDR3 consists of 12 residues. Trimming removed 0 bases at V and 3 bases at J, with 5 bases between. The CDR3 DNA reads TGCAGCGTTGAAGATCAGGACTATGGCTACACCTTC. It encodes CSVEDQDYGYTF.

The CDR3 bases are TGTGCCAGCAGTGGGGACAACTCCTATAATTCACCCCTCCACTTT. Translation: CASSGDNSYNSPLHF. The chain combines TRBV2 with TRBJ1-6; weak D call: TRBD1 (6 bases). Germline CDR1 reads SNHLY; CDR2 reads FYNNEI. V was shortened by 4 bases and J by 0 bases, with 7 bases between the two germline ends. The CDR3 extends over 15 amino acids.

By sample share, this clone is medium-sized. The chain carries TRBV2 and TRBJ2-3; 10 positions match TRBD2. The CDR3 consists of 16 residues. Germline V lookup: CDR1 SNHLY, CDR2 FYNNEI. Trimming removed 6 bases from V and 4 bases from J; junction bases left unmatched: 10. The CDR3 here is CASRPGPGLASDTQYF. CDR3 sequence (DNA): TGTGCCAGCAGGCCCGGTCCGGGACTAGCGTCAGATACGCAGTATTTT.

This clone appeared a few times. The rearrangement uses TRBV14 and TRBJ1-4; 7 bases are shared with TRBD1. The CDR3 spans 15 residues. The V gene end was trimmed by 3 bases and the J gene end by 8 bases; junction bases not matched to a gene: 9. Germline V gene sequence: CDR1 SGHDN, CDR2 FVKESK. CDR3 protein: CASSHLGTEREKLFF. The CDR3 DNA sequence: TGTGCCAGCAGCCACCTAGGGACAGAAAGAGAAAAACTGTTTTTT.

This clone was recorded only once. The chain couples TRBV19 to TRBJ2-1, with 11 bases lining up with TRBD2. Trimming removed 6 bases from V and 2 bases from J; junction bases left unmatched: 6. Germline assignment: CDR1 LNHDA and CDR2 SQIVND (reference sequence). This CDR3 has 16 amino acids. CDR3 in DNA: TGTGCCAGTAGGGAAGGGACTAGCGGCACCTACAATGAGCAGTTCTTC. This encodes CASREGTSGTYNEQFF.

The V and J genes are TRBV5-8 and TRBJ1-5; D unresolved. The CDR3 is 16 residues long. V shed 0 bases and J shed 2 bases, with 12 bases lying between them. The germline V gene encodes CDR1 SGHTS and CDR2 YDEGEE. The CDR3 coding sequence is TGTGCCAGCAGCTTGGAGGCCCCCGGGGGCAATCAGCCCCAGCATTTT. It encodes CASSLEAPGGNQPQHF.

The V gene is TRBV7-2, the J gene TRBJ1-1; 7 bases are a match to TRBD1. J lost 1 base, V lost 3 bases, and 2 bases had no gene match. The CDR3 has 14 amino acids. Germline CDR1 is SGHTA and CDR2 is FQGNSA. The CDR3 DNA is TGTGCCAGCAGCTTCCGGACAGGGAACACTGAAGCTTTCTTT. Its protein is CASSFRTGNTEAFF.

This clone was observed a single time. The genes are TRBV28 and TRBJ1-1; D unresolved. The V and J ends lost 8 bases and 0 bases respectively, with 7 bases between them. The CDR3 contains 12 residues. Germline V gene sequence: CDR1 MDHEN, CDR2 SYDVKM. The CDR3 region is CASGGLNTEAFF. The CDR3, as DNA: TGTGCCAGCGGAGGGCTGAACACTGAAGCTTTCTTT.

V and J are TRBV7-8 and TRBJ2-5; TRBD2 might be the D (7 bases). The CDR3 has 16 residues. CDR1 is SGHVS and CDR2 is FQNEAQ in the germline V gene. The V gene lost 2 bases and the J gene lost 4 bases, with 17 bases spanning the gap. The CDR3, as DNA: TGTGCCAGCAGCTTATTAAGGGGGGGTATGGGAGAGACCCAGTACTTC. Translated: CASSLLRGGMGETQYF.

This clone occurred once. The chain combines TRBV7-9 with TRBJ2-2; D is possibly TRBD1 (6 bases). The CDR3 consists of 15 residues. CDR1 SEHNR and CDR2 FQNEAQ come from the germline V gene (reference sequence). Trimming removed 0 bases from V and 3 bases from J, with 8 bases in between. Here the CDR3 DNA reads TGTGCCAGCAGCTTAGCTCAGGGGTACACCGGGGAGCTGTTTTTT. Its translation is CASSLAQGYTGELFF.

V usage is TRBV5-1 and J usage is TRBJ2-2; 10 bases are shared with TRBD1. V shed 6 bases and J 5 bases; nucleotides not matched to a gene: 7. From germline, CDR1 is SGHRS and CDR2 YFSETQ. The CDR3 is made up of 15 amino acids. The CDR3: CASTTRDRGTGELFF. CDR3 DNA sequence: TGCGCCAGCACCACGAGGGACAGGGGTACCGGGGAGCTGTTTTTT.

The V gene is TRBV2, the J gene TRBJ2-1; the match to TRBD2 covers 9 bases. The CDR3 is 13 residues long. V shed 7 bases and J 5 bases; nucleotides not matched to a gene: 3. Germline CDR1 is SNHLY and CDR2 is FYNNEI. In nucleotides, the CDR3 is TGTGCCAGCACGCGGGGGGGGGACAATGAGCAGTTCTTC. Its translation is CASTRGGDNEQFF.

The chain joins TRBV2 to TRBJ2-3; D gene unclear. CDR1 is SNHLY and CDR2 is FYNNEI in the germline V gene. Trimming shortened V by 3 bases and J by 10 bases, and 8 bases separated the two germline ends. The length of the CDR3 is 11 residues. The CDR3 region is CASSDVAAQYF. In DNA form, the CDR3 reads TGTGCCAGCAGTGATGTGGCGGCGCAGTATTTT.

This clone has a single count. The chain carries TRBV5-1 and TRBJ2-7, with D hard to call. With 7 bases removed from V and 2 bases from J, the gap between germline ends came to 19 bases. From germline, CDR1 is SGHRS and CDR2 YFSETQ. The CDR3 runs to 15 residues. As DNA, the CDR3 is TGCGCCAGCTCCGTAGGTGCCGGAGCAGCCTACGAGCAGTACTTC. Protein sequence: CASSVGAGAAYEQYF.

V usage is TRBV18 and J usage is TRBJ1-1; TRBD1 matches 7 bases. The germline V gene has CDR1 KGHSH and CDR2 LQKENI. With V trimmed by 4 bases and J by 5 bases, 13 bases remained unmatched. This CDR3 is 16 amino acids long. The CDR3 here is CASSQTGSDPGTEAFF. In DNA, the CDR3 is TGTGCCAGCTCACAGACAGGGAGTGACCCCGGAACTGAAGCTTTCTTT.

This clone appeared once. The chain joins TRBV19 to TRBJ2-3, with a weak D call TRBD2 (6 bases). V was pared by 6 bases and J by 2 bases, with 15 bases between. Per the germline V gene, CDR1 is LNHDA and CDR2 is SQIVND (reference sequence). This CDR3 has 15 amino acids. CDR3 in DNA: TGTGCCAGTAGCAGTCGGGGGTTCTCCACAGATACGCAGTATTTT. Amino acids: CASSSRGFSTDTQYF.

In DNA form, the CDR3 reads TGTGCCAGCAGTAGGGGGGGGGCAGATACGCAGTATTTT. Translating gives CASSRGGADTQYF. The chain employs TRBV6-5 and TRBJ2-3; possible D gene TRBD2, 7 bases. This CDR3 is 13 amino acids long. V was pared by 5 bases and J by 4 bases, with 10 bases between. Germline lookup yields CDR1 MNHEY and CDR2 SVGAGI.

The V call is TRBV28, the J call TRBJ1-3; 8 positions agree with TRBD1. The CDR3 has 12 amino acids. CDR1 is MDHEN and CDR2 is SYDVKM in the germline V gene. The CDR3 loop is CVSGTGGNTIYF. For the CDR3, the DNA is TGTGTATCCGGGACAGGTGGAAACACCATATATTTT. Looking up the rest from reference TRBV28 and TRBJ1-3 gives the full variable domain: DVKVTQSSRYLVKRTGEKVFLECVQDMDHENMFWYRQDPGLGLRLIYFSYDVKMKEKGDIPEGYSVSREKKERFSLILESASTNQTSMYLCVSGTGGNTIYFGEGSWLTVV.

The chain combines TRBV6-1 with TRBJ1-6; D is possibly TRBD1 (5 bases). The germline V and J ends were trimmed by 2 bases and 7 bases, with 12 bases remaining between them. CDR3 length: 15 residues. CDR1 is MNHNS, CDR2 SASEGT, per germline. CDR3 residues: CASSELWGGNSPLHF. CDR3 in DNA: TGTGCCAGCAGTGAACTTTGGGGGGGAAATTCACCCCTCCACTTT.

The chain joins TRBV6-5 to TRBJ1-2; 9 bases match TRBD1. The CDR3 totals 14 residues. V dropped 5 bases and J dropped 8; count of bases not matched to a gene: 9. Germline V gives CDR1 MNHEY, CDR2 SVGAGI. This chain's CDR3 is CASSNYRGRGGYTF. The CDR3 DNA follows: TGTGCCAGCAGTAACTACAGGGGGCGCGGGGGCTACACCTTC.